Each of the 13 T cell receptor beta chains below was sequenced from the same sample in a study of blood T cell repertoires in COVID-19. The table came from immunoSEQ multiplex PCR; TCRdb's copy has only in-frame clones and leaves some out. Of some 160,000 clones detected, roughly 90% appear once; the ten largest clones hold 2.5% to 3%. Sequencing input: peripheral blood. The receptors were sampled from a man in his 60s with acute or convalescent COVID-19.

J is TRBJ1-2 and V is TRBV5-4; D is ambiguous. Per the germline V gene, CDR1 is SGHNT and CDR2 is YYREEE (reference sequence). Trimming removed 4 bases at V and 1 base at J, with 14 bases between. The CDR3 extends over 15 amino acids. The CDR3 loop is CASSQSPVLNYGYTF. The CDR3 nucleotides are TGTGCCAGCAGCCAATCGCCAGTCCTTAACTATGGCTACACCTTC.

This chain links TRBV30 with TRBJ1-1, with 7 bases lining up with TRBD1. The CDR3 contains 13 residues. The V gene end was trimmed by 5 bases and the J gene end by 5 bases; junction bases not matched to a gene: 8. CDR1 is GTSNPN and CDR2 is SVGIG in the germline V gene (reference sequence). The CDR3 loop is CAWARQGGTEAFF. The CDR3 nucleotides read TGTGCCTGGGCTCGACAGGGTGGTACTGAAGCTTTCTTT.

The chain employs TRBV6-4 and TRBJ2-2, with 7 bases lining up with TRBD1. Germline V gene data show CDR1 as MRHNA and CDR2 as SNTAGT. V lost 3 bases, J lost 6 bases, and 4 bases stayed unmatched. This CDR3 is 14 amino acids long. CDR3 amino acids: CASSEQGPPGELFF. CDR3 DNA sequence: TGTGCCAGCAGTGAACAGGGGCCCCCCGGGGAGCTGTTTTTT.

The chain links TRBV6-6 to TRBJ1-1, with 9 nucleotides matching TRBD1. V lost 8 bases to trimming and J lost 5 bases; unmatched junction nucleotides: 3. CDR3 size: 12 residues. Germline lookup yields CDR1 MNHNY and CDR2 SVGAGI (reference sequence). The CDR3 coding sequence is TGTGCCAGCGGGGACAGGGAAACTGAAGCTTTCTTT. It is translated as CASGDRETEAFF.

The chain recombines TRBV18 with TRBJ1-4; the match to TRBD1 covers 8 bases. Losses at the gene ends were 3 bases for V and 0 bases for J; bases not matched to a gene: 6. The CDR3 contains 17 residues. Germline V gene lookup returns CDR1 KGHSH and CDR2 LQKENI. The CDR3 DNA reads TGTGCCAGCTCACCTCGGGACAGGTTAACAACTAATGAAAAACTGTTTTTT. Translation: CASSPRDRLTTNEKLFF.

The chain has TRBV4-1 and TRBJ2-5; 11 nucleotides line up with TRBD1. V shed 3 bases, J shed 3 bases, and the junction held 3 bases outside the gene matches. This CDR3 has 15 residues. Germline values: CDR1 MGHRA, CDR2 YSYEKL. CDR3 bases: TGCGCCAGCAGCCAGCCGGGACAGGGGGAAGAGACCCAGTACTTC. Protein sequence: CASSQPGQGEETQYF.

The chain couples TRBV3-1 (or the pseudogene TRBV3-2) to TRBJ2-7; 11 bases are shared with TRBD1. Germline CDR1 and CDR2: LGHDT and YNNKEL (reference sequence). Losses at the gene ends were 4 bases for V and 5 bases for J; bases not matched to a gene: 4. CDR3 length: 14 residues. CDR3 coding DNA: TGTGCCAGCAGCCGGACAGGGGGCAGGGACGAGCAGTACTTC. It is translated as CASSRTGGRDEQYF.

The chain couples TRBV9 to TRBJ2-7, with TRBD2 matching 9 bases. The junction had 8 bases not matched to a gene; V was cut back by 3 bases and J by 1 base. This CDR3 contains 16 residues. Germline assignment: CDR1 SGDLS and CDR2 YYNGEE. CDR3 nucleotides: TGTGCCAGCAGCGCTGGTCAAGCGGGGGGTTCCTACGAGCAGTACTTC. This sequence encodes CASSAGQAGGSYEQYF.

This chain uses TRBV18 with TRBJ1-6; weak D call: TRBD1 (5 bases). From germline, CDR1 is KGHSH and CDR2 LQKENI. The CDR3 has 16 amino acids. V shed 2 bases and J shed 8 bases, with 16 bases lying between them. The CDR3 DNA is TGTGCCAGCTCACCAGGGGCCAGGGTATTAGATTCACCCCTCCACTTT. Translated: CASSPGARVLDSPLHF. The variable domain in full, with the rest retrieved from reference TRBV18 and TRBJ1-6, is NAGVMQNPRHLVRRRGQEARLRCSPMKGHSHVYWYRQLPEEGLKFMVYLQKENIIDESGMPKERFSAEFPKEGPSILRIQQVVRGDSAAYFCASSPGARVLDSPLHFGNGTRLTVT.

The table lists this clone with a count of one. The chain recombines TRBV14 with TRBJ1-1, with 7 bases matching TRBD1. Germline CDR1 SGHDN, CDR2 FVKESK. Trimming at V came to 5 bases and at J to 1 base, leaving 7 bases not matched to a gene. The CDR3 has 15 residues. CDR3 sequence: CASSELTGTNTEAFF. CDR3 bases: TGTGCCAGCAGCGAGCTGACAGGGACGAACACTGAAGCTTTCTTT.

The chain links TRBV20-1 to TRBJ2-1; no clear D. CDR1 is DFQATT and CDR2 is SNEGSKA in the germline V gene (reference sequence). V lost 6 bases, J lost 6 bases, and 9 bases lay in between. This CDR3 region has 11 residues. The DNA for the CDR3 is TGCAGTGCCCTGATAGCCAATGAGCAGTTCTTC. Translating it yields CSALIANEQFF.

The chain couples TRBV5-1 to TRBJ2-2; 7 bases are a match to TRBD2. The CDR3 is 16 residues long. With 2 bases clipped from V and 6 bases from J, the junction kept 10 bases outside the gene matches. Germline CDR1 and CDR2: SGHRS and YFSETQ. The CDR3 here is CASSFGAGSKAGELFF. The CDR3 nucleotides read TGCGCCAGCAGCTTTGGAGCGGGGAGTAAGGCCGGGGAGCTGTTTTTT. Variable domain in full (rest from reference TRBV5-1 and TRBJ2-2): KAGVTQTPRYLIKTRGQQVTLSCSPISGHRSVSWYQQTPGQGLQFLFEYFSETQRNKGNFPGRFSGRQFSNSRSEMNVSTLELGDSALYLCASSFGAGSKAGELFFGEGSRLTVL.

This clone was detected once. This chain's CDR3 is CASSLVRRLSYGYTF. The CDR3 bases are TGTGCCAGCAGCTTAGTGCGCAGGTTATCCTATGGCTACACCTTC. The J gene is TRBJ1-2, the V gene TRBV7-2; D ambiguous. Germline loops: CDR1 SGHTA, CDR2 FQGNSA. Trimming removed 1 base at V and 4 bases at J, with 13 bases between. The CDR3 contains 15 residues.